This T cell receptor (beta chain) was profiled in a study of cytomegalovirus exposure and HLA in healthy donors. Study-level results: For presence/absence analyses, sequencing depth was assumed to be roughly uniform across donors.

Trimming left V 3 bases short and J 2 bases short, with 16 bases between. The length of the CDR3 is 16 residues. The germline CDR1 and CDR2 sequences are LNHDA and SQIVND (reference sequence). With respect to this clone: The antigen remains unidentified.

The PCR made use of 60 Vbeta and 13 Jbeta primers. Assay used: immunoSEQ multiplex PCR; TCRdb lists only in-frame clones, some missing. The sample has tens of thousands of clones, about two thirds seen once. The receptor was derived from a woman aged 45-65 years in good health and CMV-seropositive. Sequencing was carried out using PBMCs. V gene TRBV19 combines with J gene TRBJ1-2; D remains unclear. The CDR3: CASSILRGGPNYGYTF. The CDR3 nucleotides are TGTGCCAGTAGTATTCTCCGGGGAGGGCCGAACTATGGCTACACCTTC.